This TCR beta chain derives from a study of technical replicates of blood from several donors. Sequencing was performed with immunoSEQ multiplex PCR; in TCRdb, only in-frame clones are kept and a portion is missing. This sample has tens of thousands of clones; about 98% occur once, and the top ten carry roughly 0.17%. This clone was detected only once. The sequence derives from a human donor in good health. Sequencing used T cells isolated from PBMCs.

The CDR3 is CSVAPADPYNEQFF. The DNA for the CDR3 is TGCAGCGTTGCCCCAGCGGACCCCTACAATGAGCAGTTCTTC. The gene calls are TRBV29-1 and TRBJ2-1; D possibly corresponds to TRBD2 (5 bases). The CDR3 totals 14 residues. Germline V CDR1 and CDR2: SQVTM, ANQGSEA. Trimming removed 4 bases from V and 2 bases from J, with 12 bases in between.